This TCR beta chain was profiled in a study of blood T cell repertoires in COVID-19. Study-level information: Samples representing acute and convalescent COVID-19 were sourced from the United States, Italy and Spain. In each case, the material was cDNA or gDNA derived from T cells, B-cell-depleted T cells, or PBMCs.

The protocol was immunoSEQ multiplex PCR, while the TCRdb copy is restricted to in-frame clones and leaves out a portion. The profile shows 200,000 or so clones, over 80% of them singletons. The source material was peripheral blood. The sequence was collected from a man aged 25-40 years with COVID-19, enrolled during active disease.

The CDR3 loop reads CASSPQELPVLAGVTDTQYF. Here the CDR3 DNA reads TGCGCCAGCAGCCCGCAAGAATTACCAGTGTTAGCGGGAGTAACAGATACGCAGTATTTT. The chain is built from TRBV4-1 and TRBJ2-3, with 9 positions matching TRBD2. Germline trimming cut 4 bases from V and 3 bases from J; bases unmatched to any gene: 20. The CDR3 runs 20 residues. Germline loops: CDR1 MGHRA, CDR2 YSYEKL.